These T cell receptor beta chains were read from a single sample in a study of glioma-infiltrating T cells after dendritic cell vaccination. Clones were sequenced by immunoSEQ multiplex PCR, and TCRdb holds only the in-frame ones, with some missing. The sample has approximately 91,000 clones, 75% to 85% seen once. Sequences were derived from blood, sampled after dendritic cell vaccination. The receptors were gathered from a human donor with glioblastoma. CDR3s include the opening cysteine and the closing phenylalanine or tryptophan. The D gene is left open where the match is weak. Clone size is shown for a subset of rows, as once, few, many or a class of expanded clone.

clone size | J gene | D gene | V gene | CDR3 DNA | CDR3 protein
- | TRBJ1-6 | TRBD1 | TRBV4-1 | TGCGCCAGCAGCCATGTCGGACAGGGCTGGAGATCACCCCTCCACTTT | CASSHVGQGWRSPLHF
- | TRBJ1-4 | - | TRBV19 | TGTGCCTCTAAAGGGGGAAATGAAAAACTGTTTTTT | CASKGGNEKLFF
few | TRBJ1-5 | - | TRBV2 | TGTGCCAGCAGTCCCGGGGGGGGCGGAAATCAGCCCCAGCATTTT | CASSPGGGGNQPQHF
- | TRBJ1-2 | TRBD1 | TRBV19 | TGTGCCAGTAGTATAGTGACAGGGTATCAGTCTGGCTACACCTTC | CASSIVTGYQSGYTF
- | TRBJ1-5 | TRBD1 | TRBV10-3 | TGTGCCACCAGGGGGGGACAGGATAATCAGCCCCAGCATTTT | CATRGGQDNQPQHF
- | TRBJ2-5 | - | TRBV6-4 | TGTGCCAGCAGCTGCTACAGGTTCCAAGAGACCCAGTACTTC | CASSCYRFQETQYF
- | TRBJ1-2 | - | TRBV5-6 | TGTGCCAGCAGCGACACACTTGTCAGGTATATCGACTATGGCTACACCTTC | CASSDTLVRYIDYGYTF
once | TRBJ2-7 | TRBD1 | TRBV5-1 | TGCGCCAGCAGCTTGGGACAGGGGTCCTACGAGCAGTACTTC | CASSLGQGSYEQYF
- | TRBJ1-4 | - | TRBV30 | TGTGCCTGGAGTGTACAGGGTAGTGAAAAACTGTTTTTT | CAWSVQGSEKLFF
- | TRBJ1-1 | TRBD1 | TRBV10-3 | TGTGCCATCAGTCCGACAGGGATGAACACTGAAGCTTTCTTT | CAISPTGMNTEAFF
- | TRBJ1-5 | - | TRBV6-5 | TGTGCCAGCAGTTACAGGAGGGGTCAGCCCCAGCATTTT | CASSYRRGQPQHF
- | TRBJ1-1 | - | TRBV7-9 | TGTGCCAGCACCCCGCGGGCCGCTTTGAACACTGAAGCTTTCTTT | CASTPRAALNTEAFF
few | TRBJ2-7 | TRBD1 | TRBV9 | TGTGCCAGCAGCGGACAGGGGAATCGGTACGAGCAGTACTTC | CASSGQGNRYEQYF